A selection of T cell receptor beta chains follows, all from one sample in a study of blood T cell repertoires in COVID-19. Profiled with immunoSEQ multiplex PCR; TCRdb holds only in-frame clones, not every one. The sample gives some 250,000 clones, 70% to 90% of which show up once; around a sixth is in the top ten. The sequenced sample consisted of PBMCs or T cells enriched from blood (not recorded which). The receptor set was obtained from a man aged 18 to 30 who had recovered from COVID-19. CDR3s include the opening cysteine and the closing phenylalanine or tryptophan. A D gene is named only where the DNA matches it firmly. Rows may omit the clone size; those that give it use once, few, many or a size class.

abundance	j_gene	v_gene	d_gene	CDR3nt	CDR3aa
.	TRBJ1-6	TRBV30	TRBD1	TGTGCCTGGTCCCCGTTAGGGACAGGGGCTTCACCCCTCCACTTT	CAWSPLGTGASPLHF
.	TRBJ2-4	TRBV5-8	.	TGTGCCAGTTCGACAGGTTTGACAGCCAAAAACATTCAGTACTTC	CASSTGLTAKNIQYF
.	TRBJ2-7	TRBV4-2	TRBD1	TGTGCCAGCAGCCATAGTCAGGGACAGGGGGCCTACGAGCAGTACTTC	CASSHSQGQGAYEQYF
.	TRBJ1-2	TRBV10-2	.	TGCGCCAGCAGTTTCCAGGGCCGAAACTATGGCTACACCTTC	CASSFQGRNYGYTF
.	TRBJ2-3	TRBV15	.	TGTGCCACCAGCACTAGAGAAGGATATACGCAGTATTTT	CATSTREGYTQYF
.	TRBJ1-5	TRBV18	TRBD1	TGTGCCAGCTCAGACGATGTGAGGGGGCGCAATCAGCCCCAGCATTTT	CASSDDVRGRNQPQHF
.	TRBJ1-4	TRBV7-8	.	TGTGCCAGCAGCTTATTATCAGCAACTAATGAAAAACTGTTTTTT	CASSLLSATNEKLFF
.	TRBJ1-1	TRBV18	.	TGTGCCAGCTCGTCAGGGGTGGGACCGAACACTGAAGCTTTCTTT	CASSSGVGPNTEAFF
.	TRBJ1-2	TRBV19	.	TGTGCCAGTAGTATAGCCCCGACAGTCGATGGCTACACCTTC	CASSIAPTVDGYTF
.	TRBJ1-5	TRBV4-1	.	TGCGCCAGCAGCGCGGGGAGGGGGACTCAGCCCCAGCATTTT	CASSAGRGTQPQHF
.	TRBJ2-7	TRBV3-1/TRBV3-2	TRBD2	TGTGCCAGCAGCCTTATTACTAGCGGAACTACCTACGAGCAGTACTTC	CASSLITSGTTYEQYF
once	TRBJ1-2	TRBV2	.	TGTGCCAGCAGTGACTTACCGGGACCAGGGGTAGAAGGCTACACCTTC	CASSDLPGPGVEGYTF
.	TRBJ2-7	TRBV19	.	TGTGCCAGTAGTCCGGGACACTCGTTCGAGCAGTACTTC	CASSPGHSFEQYF
.	TRBJ2-1	TRBV24-1	TRBD2	TGTGCCACCAGGACCGGGACTAATTCATACAATGAGCAGTTCTTC	CATRTGTNSYNEQFF
.	TRBJ1-5	TRBV28	.	TGTGCCAGCAGTTTATCCGGACAGTTTTATCAGCCCCAGCATTTT	CASSLSGQFYQPQHF
.	TRBJ2-1	TRBV11-3	TRBD1	TGTGCCAGCAGCTTAGCGGGACAGGGGGCTTTGTTCTTC	CASSLAGQGALFF
.	TRBJ2-1	TRBV6-4	.	TGTGCCAGCAGTGACTCGGGGGGGCCTTCAAATGAGCAGTTCTTC	CASSDSGGPSNEQFF
.	TRBJ1-4	TRBV10-3	TRBD1	TGTGCCATCAGTGAGTTACGACAGGGGAAGGATGAAAAACTGTTTTTT	CAISELRQGKDEKLFF
.	TRBJ2-7	TRBV7-9	.	TGTGCCAGCAAGGGGTTGGGTGGCTACGAGCAGTACTTC	CASKGLGGYEQYF
.	TRBJ1-3	TRBV24-1	.	TGTGCCACCAGTGATCAGGGCGAGGACACCATATATTTT	CATSDQGEDTIYF
.	TRBJ1-2	TRBV25-1	.	TGTGCCAGCAGTTTGACAGAATCCTATGGCTACACCTTC	CASSLTESYGYTF
.	TRBJ1-5	TRBV18	.	TGTGCCAGCTCCCCGGGGAATCAGCCCCAGCATTTT	CASSPGNQPQHF
.	TRBJ1-5	TRBV5-5	.	TGTGCCAGCACTATCGGGGGTGGCAATCAGCCCCAGCATTTT	CASTIGGGNQPQHF
.	TRBJ2-1	TRBV7-9	TRBD1	TGTGCCAGCAGCCCAACCGGGACAGGGGAGTTCTTC	CASSPTGTGEFF
.	TRBJ1-3	TRBV11-3	.	TGTGCCAGCAGCTTAGGGACAGCAGGAAACACCATATATTTT	CASSLGTAGNTIYF
.	TRBJ2-7	TRBV18	TRBD2	TGTGCCAGCTCACCAGCCAGCGGGGAGGCCGAGCAGTACTTC	CASSPASGEAEQYF
few	TRBJ1-1	TRBV10-3	TRBD1	TGTGCCACGAGGACAGGGGGCGAGAGGGACACTGAAGCTTTCTTT	CATRTGGERDTEAFF
.	TRBJ2-2	TRBV7-2	.	TGTGCCAGCAGCTTTCTTCCCACCGGGGAGCTGTTTTTT	CASSFLPTGELFF
.	TRBJ1-5	TRBV5-5	.	TGTGCCAGCAGCCTTAATAGCAATCAGCCCCAGCATTTT	CASSLNSNQPQHF
.	TRBJ1-1	TRBV7-9	.	TGTGCCAGCAGCGCCGGAGAAACTGAAGCTTTCTTT	CASSAGETEAFF
.	TRBJ2-1	TRBV27	TRBD2	TGTGCCAGCAGTAGCGGGGGGGCGGGTGAGCAGTTCTTC	CASSSGGAGEQFF
few	TRBJ2-1	TRBV7-3	TRBD2	TGTGCCAGCAGCTTATCAGCTAGCGGGAATGAGCAGTTCTTC	CASSLSASGNEQFF
once	TRBJ1-1	TRBV18	.	TGTGCCAGCTCACCGGGGACGAGGCGGGAGACTGAAGCTTTCTTT	CASSPGTRRETEAFF
.	TRBJ1-5	TRBV27	.	TGTGCCAGCAGCCCGGACACCGGCAATCAGCCCCAGCATTTT	CASSPDTGNQPQHF
once	TRBJ2-3	TRBV3-1/TRBV3-2	TRBD2	TGTGCCAGCAGCCGGCTAGCGGGGAGAACGGGAGATACGCAGTATTTT	CASSRLAGRTGDTQYF
once	TRBJ1-5	TRBV6-5	.	TGTGCCAGCAGTTACGACAGTCTCAATCAGCCCCAGCATTTT	CASSYDSLNQPQHF
.	TRBJ2-7	TRBV18	.	TGTGCCAGCTCACCACAGCTCGACAGCTCCGTCTACGAGCAGTACTTC	CASSPQLDSSVYEQYF
few	TRBJ2-3	TRBV5-8	.	TGTGCCAGCAGCTTGGGGCTAGCGCCTAGCACAGATACGCAGTATTTT	CASSLGLAPSTDTQYF
.	TRBJ1-2	TRBV6-1	TRBD1	TGTGCCAGCAGTGAATTGTGGGACAGTGTCTGGAGCTATGGCTACACCTTC	CASSELWDSVWSYGYTF
.	TRBJ1-1	TRBV18	.	TGTGCCAGCTCCGCCTTGACAGGATCGGCCACTGAAGCTTTCTTT	CASSALTGSATEAFF
once	TRBJ2-2	TRBV6-1	TRBD1	TGTGCCAGCAGTGAAGGACAGGGCACCGGGGAGCTGTTTTTT	CASSEGQGTGELFF
.	TRBJ2-3	TRBV5-1	TRBD2	TGCGCCAGCAGCCCGTATAGCGGGGGGGGGACAGATACGCAGTATTTT	CASSPYSGGGTDTQYF
.	TRBJ1-1	TRBV5-1	TRBD1	TGCGCCAGCAGCCTCCGGACAGGGACTATAGAAGCTTTCTTT	CASSLRTGTIEAFF
.	TRBJ1-5	TRBV6-5	TRBD1	TGTGCCAGCAGGGGACAGGGGAGCAATCAGCCCCAGCATTTT	CASRGQGSNQPQHF
.	TRBJ1-2	TRBV6-5	.	TGTGCCAGCAGTTATGGGAGCGGTCTTTACTATGGCTACACCTTC	CASSYGSGLYYGYTF
.	TRBJ2-7	TRBV20-1	TRBD2	TGCAGTGCTAGTGTAGCGATTAGCGGGTTATACGAGCAGTACTTC	CSASVAISGLYEQYF